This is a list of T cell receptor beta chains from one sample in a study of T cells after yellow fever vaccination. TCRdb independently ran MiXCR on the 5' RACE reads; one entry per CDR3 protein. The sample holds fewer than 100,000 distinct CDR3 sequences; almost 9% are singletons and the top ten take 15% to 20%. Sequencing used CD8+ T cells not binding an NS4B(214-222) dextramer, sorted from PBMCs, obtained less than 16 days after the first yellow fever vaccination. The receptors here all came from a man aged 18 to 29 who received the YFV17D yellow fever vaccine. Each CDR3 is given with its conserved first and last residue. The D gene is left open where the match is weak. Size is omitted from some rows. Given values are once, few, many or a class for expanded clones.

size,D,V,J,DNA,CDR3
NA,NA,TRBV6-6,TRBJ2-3,TGTGCCACCGGAGGGGATACGCAGTATTTT,CATGGDTQYF
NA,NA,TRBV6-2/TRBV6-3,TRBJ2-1,TGTGCCAGCACCACGATACGGGCCGCCTACAATGAGCAGTTCTTC,CASTTIRAAYNEQFF
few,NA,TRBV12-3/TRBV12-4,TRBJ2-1,TGTGCCAGCAGCTATCGGTACAATGAGCAGTTCTTC,CASSYRYNEQFF
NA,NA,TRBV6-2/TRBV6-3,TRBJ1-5,TGTGCCGCAGTGCCTCAGGGGCCGAGCAATCAGCCCCAGCATTTT,CAAVPQGPSNQPQHF
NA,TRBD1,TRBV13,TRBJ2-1,TGTGCCAGCAGCCCACAGGGGGCCTACAATGAGCAGTTCTTC,CASSPQGAYNEQFF
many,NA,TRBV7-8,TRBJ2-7,TGTGCCAGCAGCTTAGGGGTCCCCACCTACGAGCAGTACTTC,CASSLGVPTYEQYF
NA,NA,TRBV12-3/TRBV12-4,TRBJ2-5,TGTGCCAGCAGGTACTCGACAGTCCAAGAGACCCAGTACTTC,CASRYSTVQETQYF
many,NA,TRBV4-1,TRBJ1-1,TGCGCCAGCAGCCCGGGGAGTAACACTGAAGCTTTCTTT,CASSPGSNTEAFF
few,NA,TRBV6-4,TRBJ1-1,TGTGCCAGCAGTGAAGGAGAAGGGGCCGGGCACGCTGAAGCTTTCTTT,CASSEGEGAGHAEAFF
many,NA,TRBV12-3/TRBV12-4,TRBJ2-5,TGTGCCAGCAGTTTTCTGGAGACCCAGTACTTC,CASSFLETQYF
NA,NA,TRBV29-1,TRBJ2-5,TGCAGCGTTGAAGCCATTGCTTCCATCCAACAAGAGACCCAGTACTTC,CSVEAIASIQQETQYF